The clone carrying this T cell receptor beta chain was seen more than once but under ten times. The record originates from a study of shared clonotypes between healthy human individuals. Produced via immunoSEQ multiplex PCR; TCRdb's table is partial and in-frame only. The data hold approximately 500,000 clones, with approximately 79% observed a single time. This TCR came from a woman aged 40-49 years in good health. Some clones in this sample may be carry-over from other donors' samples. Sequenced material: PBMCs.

CDR3 DNA sequence: TGTGCCAGCAGCCAAGGGGCCCCCTATGACAGGGGGAGCTCCTACGAGCAGTACTTC. It codes for CASSQGAPYDRGSSYEQYF. The chain joins TRBV14 to TRBJ2-7, with 9 bases that match TRBD1. CDR3 length equals 19 residues. The J segment lost 0 bases and the V segment lost 1 base, leaving 13 bases of the junction unmatched. The germline gives CDR1 SGHDN, CDR2 FVKESK.